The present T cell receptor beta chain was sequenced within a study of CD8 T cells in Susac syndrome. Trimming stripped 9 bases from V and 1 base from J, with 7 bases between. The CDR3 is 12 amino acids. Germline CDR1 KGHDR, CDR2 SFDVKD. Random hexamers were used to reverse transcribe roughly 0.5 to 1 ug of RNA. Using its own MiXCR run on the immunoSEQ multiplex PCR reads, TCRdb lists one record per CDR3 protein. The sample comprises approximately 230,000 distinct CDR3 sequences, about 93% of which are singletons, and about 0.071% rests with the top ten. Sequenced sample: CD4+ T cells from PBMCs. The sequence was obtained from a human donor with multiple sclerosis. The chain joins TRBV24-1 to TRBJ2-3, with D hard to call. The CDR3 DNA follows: TGTGCCACCGGTGGTGGCACAGATACGCAGTATTTT. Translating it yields CATGGGTDTQYF.